A selection of T cell receptor beta chains follows, all from one sample in a study of cytomegalovirus exposure and HLA in healthy donors. The data were produced by immunoSEQ multiplex PCR, yet TCRdb's version contains in-frame clones alone and is incomplete. The sample lists 110,000 or so clones, 67% occurring once. The sequenced sample consisted of PBMCs. The receptor source for this set is a man younger than 35 in good health and CMV-seropositive. Both conserved end residues are part of each CDR3. Fields, in order: V gene, J gene, CDR3 protein.

>TRBV27|TRBJ2-3
CASSLGRLAGGTDTQYF
>TRBV5-4|TRBJ2-1
CASSLAPRYNEQFF
>TRBV23-1|TRBJ1-4
CASSRQGWVNEKLFF
>TRBV5-1|TRBJ2-1
CASQRNSYNEQFF
>TRBV5-4|TRBJ2-2
CASSWRAPGELFF
>TRBV27|TRBJ2-5
CASSLRPAGGQETQYF
>TRBV7-9|TRBJ2-2
CASILTGGLTGELFF
>TRBV11-3|TRBJ2-5
CASSWTGQETQYF
>TRBV2|TRBJ2-5
CASLAVETQYF
>TRBV27|TRBJ1-1
CASSLTGGTEAFF
>TRBV5-1|TRBJ2-1
CASSLQGDEQFF